This TCR beta chain is drawn from a study of blood T cell repertoires in COVID-19. Study-wide background: There were acute and convalescent COVID-19 samples, and they came from the United States, Italy and Spain.

The table lists this clone with a count of one. The assay was immunoSEQ multiplex PCR, and TCRdb's table has in-frame clones only and misses some. The sample carries some 270,000 clones, roughly 88% recorded once. During active infection, Seattle patients enrolled and were then monitored through disease. This CDR3 region has 12 residues. The ends were cut back, 7 bases at V and 1 base at J, with 8 bases in the middle. Germline CDR1 and CDR2: MDHEN and SYDVKM. The sample comprised peripheral blood. The TCR comes from a human donor with COVID-19, enrolled during active disease. The donor label of this sample is uncertain. J is TRBJ2-7 and V is TRBV28; D possibly corresponds to TRBD1 (6 bases). CDR3 sequence: CASTGQSYEQYF. CDR3 nucleotides: TGTGCCAGCACCGGACAGTCCTACGAGCAGTACTTC. Full variable domain (rest looked up from reference TRBV28 and TRBJ2-7): DVKVTQSSRYLVKRTGEKVFLECVQDMDHENMFWYRQDPGLGLRLIYFSYDVKMKEKGDIPEGYSVSREKKERFSLILESASTNQTSMYLCASTGQSYEQYFGPGTRLTVT.